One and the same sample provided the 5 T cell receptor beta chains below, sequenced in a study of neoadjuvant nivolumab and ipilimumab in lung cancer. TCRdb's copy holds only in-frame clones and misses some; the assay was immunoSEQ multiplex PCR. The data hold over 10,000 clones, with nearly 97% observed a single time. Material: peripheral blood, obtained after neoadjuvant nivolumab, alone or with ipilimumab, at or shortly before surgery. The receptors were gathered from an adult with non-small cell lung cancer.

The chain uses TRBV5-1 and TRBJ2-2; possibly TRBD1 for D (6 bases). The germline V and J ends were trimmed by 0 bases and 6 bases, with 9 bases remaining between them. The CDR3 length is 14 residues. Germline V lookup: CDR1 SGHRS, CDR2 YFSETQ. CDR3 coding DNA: TGCGCCAGCAGCTTGGATACAGGGCCCGGGGAGCTGTTTTTT. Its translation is CASSLDTGPGELFF.

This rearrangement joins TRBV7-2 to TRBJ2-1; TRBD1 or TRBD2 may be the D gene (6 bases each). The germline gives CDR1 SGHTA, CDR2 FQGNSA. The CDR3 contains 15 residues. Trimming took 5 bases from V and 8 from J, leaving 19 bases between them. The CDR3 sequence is CASSRGQGHGYEQFF. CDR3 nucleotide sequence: TGTGCCAGCAGCCGGGGGCAGGGGCATGGATATGAGCAGTTCTTC.

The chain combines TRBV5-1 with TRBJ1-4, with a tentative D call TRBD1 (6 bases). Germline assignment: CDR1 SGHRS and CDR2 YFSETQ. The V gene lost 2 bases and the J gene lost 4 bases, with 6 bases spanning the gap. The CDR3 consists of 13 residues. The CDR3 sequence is CASSLGGNEKLFF. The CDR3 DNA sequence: TGCGCCAGCAGCTTAGGGGGTAATGAAAAACTGTTTTTT.

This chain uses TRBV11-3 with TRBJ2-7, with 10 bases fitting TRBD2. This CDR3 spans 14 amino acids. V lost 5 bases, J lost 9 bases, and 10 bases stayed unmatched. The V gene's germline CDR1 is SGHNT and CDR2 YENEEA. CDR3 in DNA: TGTGCCAGCAGCCCTAGTAGGGCTAGCGGGAGGCAGTACTTC. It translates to CASSPSRASGRQYF.

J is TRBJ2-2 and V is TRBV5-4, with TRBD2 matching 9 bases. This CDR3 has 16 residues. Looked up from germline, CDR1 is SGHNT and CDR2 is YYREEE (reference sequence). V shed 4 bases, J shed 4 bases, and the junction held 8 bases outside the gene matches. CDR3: CASSPVGLALTGELFF. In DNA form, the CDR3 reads TGTGCCAGCAGCCCCGTGGGACTAGCTCTCACCGGGGAGCTGTTTTTT.